Presented here are 32 T cell receptor beta chains from one specimen sequenced in a study of blood T cells in healthy people across ages. For the second PCR, which ran for 7 to 11 cycles, a sample-barcoded 5' primer and a J-beta primer mix were used. TCRdb itself ran the 5' RACE reads through MiXCR, one entry per CDR3 protein. The sample records about 800,000 distinct CDR3 sequences, 25% being singletons. The data were also submitted as part of a second study, on T cells of mothers and their children.

Sequencing used blood. All receptors come from a boy between 10 and 17 years old in good health.

V gene TRBV29-1 combines with J gene TRBJ1-1; tentative D call: TRBD1 (5 bases). CDR1 and CDR2 from the germline V gene are SQVTM and ANQGSEA. The CDR3 has 13 residues. CDR3 sequence: CGGWDGVNTEAFF. CDR3 nucleotide sequence: TGCGGGGGGTGGGACGGGGTGAACACTGAAGCTTTCTTT.

There are a few counts of this clonotype. At one end, the junction sequence differs from germline, possibly due to a read error. J is TRBJ2-7 and V is TRBV2, with a tentative D call TRBD1 (6 bases). The CDR3 has 12 amino acids. Germline V lookup: CDR1 SNHLY, CDR2 FYNNEI. CDR3 protein: CASGQTSHEQYF. DNA of the CDR3: TGTGCCAGCGGACAGACCTCCCACGAGCAGTACTTC.

This clonotype has at least ten counts. This rearrangement joins TRBV12-3 or TRBV12-4 to TRBJ2-5; D remains unclear. The CDR3 runs to 12 residues. The V and J ends lost 5 bases and 0 bases respectively, with 4 bases between them. The CDR3 DNA sequence: TGTGCCAGCAGTAGAGACCAAGAGACCCAGTACTTC. It codes for CASSRDQETQYF.

This chain links TRBV14 with TRBJ2-5, with D possibly TRBD2 on 6 matching bases. The DNA end is a closer match to TRBJ2-1, so the J assignment may be wrong. The germline gives CDR1 SGHDN, CDR2 FVKESK. The CDR3 length is 14 residues. The CDR3 here is CASRAEGPYNEQFF. The DNA of the CDR3 is TGTGCCAGCCGCGCGGAGGGGCCCTACAATGAGCAGTTCTTC.

Details on this clonotype: One junction end does not reproduce the germline sequence, and a read error may be involved. The chain couples TRBV6-7 to TRBJ2-5; D is unclear. TRBV6-7 has ORF status, its function being uncertain. CDR3 length equals 15 residues. Written as DNA, the CDR3 is TGTGCCAGCAGTTACCCGATAGAGTACCAAGGGACCCAGTACTTC. Protein: CASSYPIEYQGTQYF.

This clonotype was detected many times. V is TRBV2 and J is TRBJ1-4, with a weak D call TRBD1 (6 bases). Trimming removed 1 base from V and 2 bases from J, with 14 bases in between. CDR3 length: 17 amino acids. Germline V gene data show CDR1 as SNHLY and CDR2 as FYNNEI. The CDR3: CASSEVRQGPTNEKLFF. CDR3 DNA sequence: TGTGCCAGCAGTGAAGTGCGGCAGGGGCCGACTAATGAAAAACTGTTTTTT.

This clonotype was detected only a few times. The chain recombines TRBV4-1 with TRBJ1-2; D perhaps matches TRBD1 (6 bases). The CDR3 loop spans 15 amino acids. Germline CDR1 is MGHRA and CDR2 is YSYEKL. V was clipped by 4 bases and J by 0 bases, with 12 bases between them. This CDR3 reads CASSPQGITNYGYTF. CDR3 in DNA: TGCGCCAGCAGCCCCCAGGGGATAACTAACTATGGCTACACCTTC.

This clonotype has more than one count but fewer than ten. The rearrangement links TRBV20-1 to TRBJ2-1; D gene uncertain. CDR1 is DFQATT and CDR2 is SNEGSKA in the germline V gene (reference sequence). This CDR3 has 10 amino acids. Trimming took off 2 bases at V and 10 bases at J, with 6 bases between the two ends. CDR3 DNA sequence: TGCAGTGCTAGAAGCGAAGAGCAGTTCTTC. Its protein product is CSARSEEQFF.

J is TRBJ2-4 and V is TRBV15; D unclear. The CDR3 covers 14 residues. In germline, CDR1 is LNHNV, CDR2 YYDKDF (reference sequence). Trimming shortened V by 6 bases and J by 3 bases, and 12 bases separated the two germline ends. CDR3 region: CATRRTYDKNIQYF. The CDR3 DNA is TGTGCCACCAGACGTACGTACGACAAAAACATTCAGTACTTC. Looking up the rest from reference TRBV15 and TRBJ2-4 gives the full variable domain: DAMVIQNPRYQVTQFGKPVTLSCSQTLNHNVMYWYQQKSSQAPKLLFHYYDKDFNNEADTPDNFQSRRPNTSFCFLDIRSPGLGDTAMYLCATRRTYDKNIQYFGAGTRLSVL.

This clonotype has more than one count but fewer than ten. The DNA for the CDR3 is TGTGCCAGCAGCCAATTCGGGAAGTCTGGAAACACCATATATTTT. Translating it yields CASSQFGKSGNTIYF. The chain joins TRBV3-1 to TRBJ1-3; D unclear. The germline gives CDR1 LGHDT, CDR2 YNNKEL (reference sequence). The CDR3 consists of 15 residues. V dropped 2 bases and J dropped 1 base, with 9 bases sitting between them.

The table lists this clonotype with many counts. The chain has TRBV7-9 and TRBJ2-5; D possibly matches TRBD1 or TRBD2 (5 bases each). The J call is doubtful: the DNA matches TRBJ2-7 better. This CDR3 comprises 16 residues. Germline assignment: CDR1 SEHNR and CDR2 FQNEAQ (reference sequence). The CDR3 loop reads CASSWIRDGKTYEQYF. CDR3 nucleotide sequence: TGTGCCAGCAGCTGGATCCGGGACGGAAAAACCTACGAGCAGTACTTC.

This clonotype has just a few counts. The V call is TRBV4-2, the J call TRBJ1-1; D possibly corresponds to TRBD1 (5 bases). Trimming pared 0 bases from V and 4 bases from J, leaving 15 bases between. The CDR3 covers 16 residues. Germline loops: CDR1 LGHNA, CDR2 YNFKEQ. The CDR3 reads CASSQDRGGESTEAFF. The CDR3 nucleotides read TGTGCCAGCAGCCAAGATCGGGGGGGAGAGAGCACTGAAGCTTTCTTT.

This clonotype has only a few counts. The rearrangement uses TRBV20-1 and TRBJ2-5, with D possibly being TRBD1 or TRBD2 (5 bases each). V lost 3 bases and J 4 bases, leaving 15 bases between the germline ends. The CDR3 runs to 14 residues. Germline V gene data show CDR1 as DFQATT and CDR2 as SNEGSKA (reference sequence). CDR3 residues: CSASKGSSGETQYF. The CDR3 DNA follows: TGCAGTGCTAGTAAGGGGAGTTCAGGAGAGACCCAGTACTTC.

This clonotype was detected once. In DNA form, the CDR3 reads TGTGCCAGCAGCTTCCGGAGTAGCGGGGGGGCCTACGATGAGACCCAGTACTTC. It encodes CASSFRSSGGAYDETQYF. This chain links TRBV7-2 with TRBJ2-5; 11 nucleotides match TRBD2. The germline gives CDR1 SGHTA, CDR2 FQGNSA. The CDR3 is made up of 18 amino acids. Trimming took 3 bases from V and 5 from J; bases not matched to a gene: 14.

This clonotype showed up just a few times. The gene calls are TRBV6-5 and TRBJ2-1, with 8 nucleotides matching TRBD2. Losses at the gene ends were 7 bases for V and 1 base for J; bases not matched to a gene: 3. The CDR3 contains 14 residues. The germline V gene has CDR1 MNHEY and CDR2 SVGAGI. CDR3 in amino acids: CASTGRGSYNEQFF. The CDR3 DNA is TGTGCCAGCACCGGGAGGGGTTCCTACAATGAGCAGTTCTTC.

The chain couples TRBV19 to TRBJ2-4, with TRBD2 matching over 13 bases. This CDR3 has 19 amino acids. Germline loops: CDR1 LNHDA, CDR2 SQIVND (reference sequence). J was trimmed by 0 bases and V by 5 bases; bases with no gene match: 10. The CDR3 sequence is CASSATGTSGAKAKNIQYF. The DNA of the CDR3 is TGTGCCAGTAGTGCGACCGGGACTAGCGGGGCTAAAGCCAAAAACATTCAGTACTTC.

The CDR3 spells CASSVSGGRTMDEQFF. For the CDR3, the DNA is TGTGCCAGCAGCGTATCTGGCGGGAGGACAATGGATGAGCAGTTCTTC. The J gene is TRBJ2-1, the V gene TRBV9, with 8 bases identical to TRBD2. V was clipped by 1 base and J by 8 bases; unmatched bases: 11. CDR1 SGDLS and CDR2 YYNGEE come from the germline V gene. The CDR3 contains 16 residues.

This sequence joins TRBV7-9 and TRBJ2-7, with D perhaps being TRBD1 or TRBD2 (6 bases each). The length of the CDR3 is 17 residues. Between the trimmed V and J ends, which lost 6 bases and 1 base, there was a span of 22 bases. Germline values: CDR1 SEHNR, CDR2 FQNEAQ (reference sequence). DNA for the CDR3: TGTGCCAGCAGTTTCCTTGGGGGCGGGGAACCGTCCTACGAGCAGTACTTC. This sequence encodes CASSFLGGGEPSYEQYF.

The sample holds a few counts of this clonotype. The chain couples TRBV29-1 to TRBJ1-2; D is unclear. CDR1 is SQVTM and CDR2 is ANQGSEA in the germline V gene. This CDR3 comprises 12 residues. Trimming left V 7 bases short and J 5 bases short, with 14 bases between. CDR3 loop: CSAPGGGYGYTF. For the CDR3, the DNA is TGCAGCGCCCCGGGCGGAGGATATGGCTACACCTTC.

The chain couples TRBV7-9 to TRBJ1-1; no firm D call. Germline CDR1 SEHNR, CDR2 FQNEAQ (reference sequence). This CDR3 spans 11 amino acids. V lost 3 bases and J 8 bases, leaving 7 bases between the germline ends. Here the CDR3 reads CASSFGREAFF. The CDR3 bases are TGTGCCAGCAGCTTTGGGCGGGAAGCTTTCTTT.

This clonotype was detected a few times. CDR3 in DNA: TGTGCCAGCAGTTTCTGGAGAGGGAAGGCCGGGGAGCTGTTTTTT. This translates into CASSFWRGKAGELFF. The gene calls are TRBV28 and TRBJ2-2; weak D call: TRBD2 (5 bases). The V end was cut by 3 bases, the J end by 6 bases, with 14 bases between. The CDR3 loop spans 15 amino acids. The germline V gene encodes CDR1 MDHEN and CDR2 SYDVKM.

About this clonotype itself: The limits of the CDR3 on the DNA are not certain, so only TCRdb's listed CDR3 is given. The chain recombines TRBV27 with TRBJ2-5; TRBD1, as called in the table, went unchecked against the DNA. The CDR3 numbers 15 amino acids, ends counted. The germline gives CDR1 MNHEY, CDR2 SMNVEV (reference sequence). The CDR3 reads CASSFAAGTGSEQCF.

In its sample, this clonotype was seen a few times. V usage is TRBV5-1 and J usage is TRBJ1-1; D is possibly TRBD1 (6 bases). The CDR3 sequence is 15 residues long. Germline V gives CDR1 SGHRS, CDR2 YFSETQ. V was pared by 5 bases and J by 2 bases, with 16 bases between. CDR3 amino acids: CASSEGRGSNTEAFF. The CDR3 coding sequence is TGCGCCAGCAGTGAGGGCAGGGGTTCAAACACTGAAGCTTTCTTT.

The sample holds one count of this clonotype. This chain uses TRBV6-2 or TRBV6-3 with TRBJ1-1; weak D call: TRBD1 (5 bases). Germline loops: CDR1 MNHEY, CDR2 SVGEGT. The CDR3 consists of 15 residues. Trimming cost V 2 bases and J 0 bases, with 10 bases left between them. DNA for the CDR3: TGTGCCAGCAGTTACAGGGGACTATTGAACACTGAAGCTTTCTTT. Protein sequence: CASSYRGLLNTEAFF.

The chain links TRBV29-1 to TRBJ2-1, with D possibly TRBD2 on 6 matching bases. This CDR3 has 14 residues. Germline loops: CDR1 SQVTM, CDR2 ANQGSEA. The V and J ends lost 5 bases and 5 bases respectively, with 16 bases between them. The CDR3 DNA reads as TGCAGCGTTTATCGGACTACACTTAACAATGAGCAGTTCTTC. Encoded protein: CSVYRTTLNNEQFF.

Regarding this clonotype: An end of the junction does not agree with germline; a read error may underlie this. This chain uses TRBV29-1 with TRBJ2-3; no clear D. CDR3 size: 14 residues. The germline gives CDR1 SQVTM, CDR2 ANQGSEA. CDR3 nucleotides: TGCAGCGTCGACCTAGGTGCCAGCACAGACACGCAGTATTTT. Its translation is CSVDLGASTDTQYF.

The V call is TRBV7-2, the J call TRBJ1-2; a possible D gene is TRBD1 (6 bases). The V gene's germline CDR1 is SGHTA and CDR2 FQGNSA. This CDR3 has 16 residues. V was shortened by 0 bases and J by 4 bases, with 15 bases between the two germline ends. The CDR3 protein is CASSLATGFGAYGYTF. CDR3 sequence (DNA): TGTGCCAGCAGCTTAGCAACAGGGTTTGGGGCCTATGGCTACACCTTC.

The J gene is TRBJ1-5, the V gene TRBV7-9, with 7 bases matching TRBD1. Germline V gene lookup returns CDR1 SEHNR and CDR2 FQNEAQ (reference sequence). Unmatched junction bases numbered 6, after V lost 2 bases and J lost 5 bases. This CDR3 is built from 15 residues. CDR3 loop: CASSLSGQLHQPQHF. Written as DNA, the CDR3 is TGTGCCAGCAGCTTATCGGGACAGCTCCATCAGCCCCAGCATTTT.

The V gene is TRBV7-2, the J gene TRBJ1-1; TRBD1 aligns across 7 bases. The CDR3 contains 17 residues. From germline, CDR1 is SGHTA and CDR2 FQGNSA. J lost 1 base, V lost 7 bases, and 15 bases had no gene match. Written as DNA, the CDR3 is TGTGCCAGCATACTTAGTCCCGGACAGGTTACGAACACTGAAGCTTTCTTT. Encoded protein: CASILSPGQVTNTEAFF.

In this sample, this clonotype turned up a few times. The chain recombines TRBV28 with TRBJ1-6; a weak D match, TRBD1 (5 bases). Trimming removed 2 bases from V and 7 bases from J, with 15 bases in between. Germline assignment: CDR1 MDHEN and CDR2 SYDVKM. CDR3 size: 16 residues. CDR3 nucleotide sequence: TGTGCCAGCAGTTTAGGGGGGGTACCTGCGAATTCACCCCTCCACTTT. Protein product: CASSLGGVPANSPLHF.

The chain employs TRBV29-1 and TRBJ2-7, with 8 bases that match TRBD1. CDR3 length: 14 amino acids. V was clipped by 3 bases and J by 1 base; unmatched bases: 5. Germline V gene sequence: CDR1 SQVTM, CDR2 ANQGSEA. The CDR3: CSVDGTGESYEQYF. The CDR3 coding sequence is TGCAGCGTTGATGGGACAGGTGAATCCTACGAGCAGTACTTC.

A remark on this clonotype: One end of the junction does not line up with germline, which may come from a read error. J is TRBJ2-1 and V is TRBV11-2; D tentatively reads TRBD1 or TRBD2 (5 bases each). CDR3 size: 15 residues. Per germline, CDR1 SGHAT and CDR2 FQNNGV. For the CDR3, the DNA is TGTGCCAGCAGCTTATTTGGGGACGGATACAATGAGCCGTTCTTC. Amino acid sequence: CASSLFGDGYNEPFF.